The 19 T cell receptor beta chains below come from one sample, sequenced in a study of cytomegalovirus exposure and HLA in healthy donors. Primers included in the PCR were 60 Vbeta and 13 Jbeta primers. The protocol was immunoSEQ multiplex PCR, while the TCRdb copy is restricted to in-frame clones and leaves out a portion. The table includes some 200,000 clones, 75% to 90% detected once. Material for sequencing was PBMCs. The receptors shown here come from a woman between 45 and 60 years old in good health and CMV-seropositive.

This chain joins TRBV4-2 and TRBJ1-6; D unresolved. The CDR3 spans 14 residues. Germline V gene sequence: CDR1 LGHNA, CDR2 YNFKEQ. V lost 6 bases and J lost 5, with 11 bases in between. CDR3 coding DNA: TGTGCCAGCAGGCCCGAACCGGATAATTCACCCCTCCACTTT. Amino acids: CASRPEPDNSPLHF.

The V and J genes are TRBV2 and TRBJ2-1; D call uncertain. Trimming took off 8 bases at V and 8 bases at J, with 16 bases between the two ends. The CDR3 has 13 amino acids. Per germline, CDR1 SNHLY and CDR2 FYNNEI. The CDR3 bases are TGTGCCAGCTTAGGTCCCGGGTCCGATGAGCAGTTCTTC. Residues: CASLGPGSDEQFF.

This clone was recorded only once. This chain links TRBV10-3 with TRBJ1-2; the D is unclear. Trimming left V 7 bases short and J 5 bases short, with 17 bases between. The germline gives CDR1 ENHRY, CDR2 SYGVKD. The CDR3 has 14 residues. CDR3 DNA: TGTGCCATCACGTCCAAGGCAGGAGGGTATGGCTACACCTTC. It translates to CAITSKAGGYGYTF.

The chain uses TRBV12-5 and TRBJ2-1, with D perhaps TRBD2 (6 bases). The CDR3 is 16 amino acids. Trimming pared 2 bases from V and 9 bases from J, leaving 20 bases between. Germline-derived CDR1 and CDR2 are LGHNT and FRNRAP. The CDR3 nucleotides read TGTGCTAGTGGTTTGAATCCCGGGGGACTGGCTAGTGAGCAGTTCTTC. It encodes CASGLNPGGLASEQFF.

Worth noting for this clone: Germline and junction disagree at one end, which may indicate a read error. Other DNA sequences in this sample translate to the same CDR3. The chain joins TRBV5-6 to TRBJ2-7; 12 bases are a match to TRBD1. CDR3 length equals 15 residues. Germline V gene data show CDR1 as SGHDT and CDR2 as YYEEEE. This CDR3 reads CASSLPGTGGDEQYF. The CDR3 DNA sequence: TGCGCCAGCAGCTTGCCCGGGACAGGGGGCGACGAGCAGTACTTC.

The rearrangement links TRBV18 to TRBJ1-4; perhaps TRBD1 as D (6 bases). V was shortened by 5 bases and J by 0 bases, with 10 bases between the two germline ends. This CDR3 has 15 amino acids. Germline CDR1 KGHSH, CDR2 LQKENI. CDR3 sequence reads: CASSGGTATNEKLFF. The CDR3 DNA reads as TGTGCCAGCTCAGGGGGCACTGCAACTAATGAAAAACTGTTTTTT.

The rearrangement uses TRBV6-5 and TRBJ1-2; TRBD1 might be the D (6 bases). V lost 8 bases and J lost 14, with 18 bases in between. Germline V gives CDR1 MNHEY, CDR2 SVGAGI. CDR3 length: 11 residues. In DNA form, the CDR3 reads TGTGCCAGCGGAGGACAGAGGTCTATGACCTTC. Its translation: CASGGQRSMTF.

The CDR3 DNA reads as TGCAGTGCTAGAGATAATACGCAGTATTTT. Translation gives CSARDNTQYF. The J gene is TRBJ2-3, the V gene TRBV20-1; D not certain. V was shortened by 0 bases and J by 7 bases, with 2 bases between the two germline ends. Per germline, CDR1 DFQATT and CDR2 SNEGSKA (reference sequence). The CDR3 sequence is 10 residues long.

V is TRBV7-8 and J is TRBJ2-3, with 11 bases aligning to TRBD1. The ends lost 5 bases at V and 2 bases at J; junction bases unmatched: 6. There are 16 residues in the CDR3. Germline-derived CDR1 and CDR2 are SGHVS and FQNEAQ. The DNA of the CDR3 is TGTGCCAGCAGCCCTCGGGACAGGGGGGTCACAGATACGCAGTATTTT. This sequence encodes CASSPRDRGVTDTQYF.

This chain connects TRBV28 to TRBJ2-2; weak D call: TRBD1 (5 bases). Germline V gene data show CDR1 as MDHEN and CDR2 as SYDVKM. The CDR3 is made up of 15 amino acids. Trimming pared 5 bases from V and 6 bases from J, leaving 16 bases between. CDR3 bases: TGTGCCAGCAGTGGGGCAAATAGTTATCCCGGGGAGCTGTTTTTT. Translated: CASSGANSYPGELFF. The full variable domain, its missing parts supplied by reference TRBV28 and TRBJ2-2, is DVKVTQSSRYLVKRTGEKVFLECVQDMDHENMFWYRQDPGLGLRLIYFSYDVKMKEKGDIPEGYSVSREKKERFSLILESASTNQTSMYLCASSGANSYPGELFFGEGSRLTVL.

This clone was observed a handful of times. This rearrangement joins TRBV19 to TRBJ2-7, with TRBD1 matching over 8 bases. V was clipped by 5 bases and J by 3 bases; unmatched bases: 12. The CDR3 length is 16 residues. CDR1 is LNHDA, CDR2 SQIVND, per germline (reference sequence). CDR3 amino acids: CASSALTGDGLYEQYF. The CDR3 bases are TGTGCCAGTAGTGCATTGACAGGGGACGGTCTCTACGAGCAGTACTTC. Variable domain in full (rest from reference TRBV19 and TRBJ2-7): DGGITQSPKYLFRKEGQNVTLSCEQNLNHDAMYWYRQDPGQGLRLIYYSQIVNDFQKGDIAEGYSVSREKKESFPLTVTSAQKNPTAFYLCASSALTGDGLYEQYFGPGTRLTVT.

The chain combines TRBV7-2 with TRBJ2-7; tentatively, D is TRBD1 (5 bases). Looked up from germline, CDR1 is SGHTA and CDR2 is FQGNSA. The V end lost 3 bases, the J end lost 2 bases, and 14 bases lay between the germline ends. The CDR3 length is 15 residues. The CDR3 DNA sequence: TGTGCCAGCAGCTTTCCGGCCTTGGGGCCCTACGAGCAGTACTTC. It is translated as CASSFPALGPYEQYF.

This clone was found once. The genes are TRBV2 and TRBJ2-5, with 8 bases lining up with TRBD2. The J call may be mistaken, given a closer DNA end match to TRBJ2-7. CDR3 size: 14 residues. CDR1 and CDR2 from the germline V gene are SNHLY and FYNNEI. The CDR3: CASSVAGGSYEQYF. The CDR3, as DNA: TGTGCCAGCAGTGTTGCGGGGGGCTCCTACGAGCAGTACTTC.

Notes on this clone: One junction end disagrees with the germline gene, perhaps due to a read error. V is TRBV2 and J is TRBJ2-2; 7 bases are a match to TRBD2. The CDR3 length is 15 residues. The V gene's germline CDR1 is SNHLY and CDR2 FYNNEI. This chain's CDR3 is CASREGRASTGELFF. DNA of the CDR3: TGTGCCAGCAGGGAAGGGAGGGCGAGCACCGGGGAGCTGTTTTTT.

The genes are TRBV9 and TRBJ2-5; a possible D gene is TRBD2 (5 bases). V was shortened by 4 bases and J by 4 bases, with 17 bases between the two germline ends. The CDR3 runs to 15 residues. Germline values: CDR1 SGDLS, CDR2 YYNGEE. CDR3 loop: CASSPFGFEGETQYF. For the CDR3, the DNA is TGTGCCAGCAGCCCCTTCGGGTTTGAGGGAGAGACCCAGTACTTC.

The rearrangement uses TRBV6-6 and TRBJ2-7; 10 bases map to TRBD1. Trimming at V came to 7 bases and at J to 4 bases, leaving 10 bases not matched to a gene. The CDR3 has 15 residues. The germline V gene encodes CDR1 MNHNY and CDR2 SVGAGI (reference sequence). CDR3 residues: CASTPPGQGKYEQYF. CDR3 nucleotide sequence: TGTGCCAGCACCCCGCCGGGACAGGGGAAATACGAGCAGTACTTC.

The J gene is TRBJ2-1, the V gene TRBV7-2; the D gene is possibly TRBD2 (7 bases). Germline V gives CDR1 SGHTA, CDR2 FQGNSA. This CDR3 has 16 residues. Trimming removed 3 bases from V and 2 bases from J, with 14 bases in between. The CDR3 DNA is TGTGCCAGCAGCTTTGGGGGGGGCTGGGCCTACAATGAGCAGTTCTTC. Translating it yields CASSFGGGWAYNEQFF.

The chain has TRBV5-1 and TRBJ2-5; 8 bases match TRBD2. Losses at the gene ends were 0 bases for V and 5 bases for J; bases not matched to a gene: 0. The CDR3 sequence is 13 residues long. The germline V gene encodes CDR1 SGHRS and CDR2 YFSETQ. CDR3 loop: CASSLGGGETQYF. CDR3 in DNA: TGCGCCAGCAGCTTGGGCGGGGGGGAGACCCAGTACTTC. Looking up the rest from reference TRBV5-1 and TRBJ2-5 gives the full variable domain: KAGVTQTPRYLIKTRGQQVTLSCSPISGHRSVSWYQQTPGQGLQFLFEYFSETQRNKGNFPGRFSGRQFSNSRSEMNVSTLELGDSALYLCASSLGGGETQYFGPGTRLLVL.

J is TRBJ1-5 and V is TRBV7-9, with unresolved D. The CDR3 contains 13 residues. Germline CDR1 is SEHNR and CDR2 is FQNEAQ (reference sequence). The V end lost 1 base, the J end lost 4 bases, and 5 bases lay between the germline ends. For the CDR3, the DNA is TGTGCCAGCAGCTTAGTAGCGAATCAGCCCCAGCATTTT. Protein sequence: CASSLVANQPQHF.